The 18 T cell receptor beta chains presented below share a single source sample, sequenced in a study of T-cell reconstitution after alpha-beta-depleted transplantation in children. Library preparation (for TCRbeta) was performed with unique molecular identifiers. TCRdb reanalysed the PCR reads using MiXCR and keeps one entry per CDR3 protein. The data contain approximately 130,000 distinct CDR3 sequences, 8% to 10% of them singletons. The material sequenced was PBMCs, mostly from graft donor cells, taken 180 days after TCRalphabeta/CD19-depleted stem cell transplant. These receptors were obtained from a girl under three years old who had a stem cell transplant for combined immunodeficiency, so the T cells may come from the graft donor.

This clonotype has at least ten counts. In nucleotides, the CDR3 is TGTGCCAGCAGCCTTACAGGGAATGAGCAGTTCTTC. This gives the protein CASSLTGNEQFF. V is TRBV7-3 and J is TRBJ2-1; D is perhaps TRBD1 (6 bases). The V end lost 5 bases, the J end lost 7 bases, and 9 bases lay between the germline ends. This CDR3 is 12 amino acids long. In germline, CDR1 is SGHTA, CDR2 FQGTGA.

This clonotype turned up a few times. This sequence joins TRBV19 and TRBJ2-6; tentative D call: TRBD2 (5 bases). CDR1 LNHDA and CDR2 SQIVND come from the germline V gene (reference sequence). This CDR3 contains 15 residues. With 1 base removed from V and 3 bases from J, the gap between germline ends came to 7 bases. This CDR3 reads CASSIGTDGANVLTF. The CDR3 region has the DNA TGTGCCAGTAGTATAGGGACTGATGGGGCCAACGTCCTGACTTTC.

This chain joins TRBV5-1 and TRBJ1-5, with unresolved D. The V and J ends lost 1 base and 0 bases respectively, with 5 bases between them. Germline V gene sequence: CDR1 SGHRS, CDR2 YFSETQ. The CDR3 is made up of 14 amino acids. The chain's CDR3 is CASSLTPSNQPQHF. The CDR3 bases are TGCGCCAGCAGCTTGACCCCTAGCAATCAGCCCCAGCATTTT.

This clonotype appeared a few times. The J gene is TRBJ2-4, the V gene TRBV20-1; D unclear. This CDR3 has 13 residues. V was clipped by 5 bases and J by 8 bases, with 16 bases between them. Germline V lookup: CDR1 DFQATT, CDR2 SNEGSKA (reference sequence). CDR3 DNA: TGCAGTGCTGCAATTAGGGCGGCGGACATTCAGTACTTC. Its protein product is CSAAIRAADIQYF.

This clonotype was counted at least ten times. The chain is built from TRBV5-1 and TRBJ2-2, with a tentative D call TRBD2 (5 bases). CDR1 and CDR2 from the germline V gene are SGHRS and YFSETQ. With 4 bases removed from V and 1 base from J, the gap between germline ends came to 14 bases. The CDR3 totals 16 residues. This chain's CDR3 is CASSLRRALNTGELFF. In DNA form, the CDR3 reads TGCGCCAGCAGCCTCCGGCGGGCCCTGAACACCGGGGAGCTGTTTTTT. The whole variable domain, remainder taken from reference TRBV5-1 and TRBJ2-2, is KAGVTQTPRYLIKTRGQQVTLSCSPISGHRSVSWYQQTPGQGLQFLFEYFSETQRNKGNFPGRFSGRQFSNSRSEMNVSTLELGDSALYLCASSLRRALNTGELFFGEGSRLTVL.

This clonotype has just a few counts. The V and J genes are TRBV27 and TRBJ2-1; no clear D gene. Trimming left V 4 bases short and J 4 bases short, with 26 bases between. The CDR3 has 19 residues. Per germline, CDR1 MNHEY and CDR2 SMNVEV (reference sequence). The chain's CDR3 is CASSSSPKFAISPYNEQFF. The CDR3 DNA reads TGTGCCAGCAGTTCCTCCCCGAAATTCGCGATCAGCCCATACAATGAGCAGTTCTTC.

The V and J genes are TRBV10-3 and TRBJ1-6; D not resolved. The germline V and J ends were trimmed by 4 bases and 2 bases, with 15 bases remaining between them. Germline V gene data show CDR1 as ENHRY and CDR2 as SYGVKD. The CDR3 consists of 17 residues. The CDR3 reads CAISAEGSNPYNSPLHF. The CDR3 coding sequence is TGTGCCATCAGTGCCGAGGGTTCGAACCCCTATAATTCACCCCTCCACTTT.

This clonotype appeared a few times. This chain uses TRBV5-1 with TRBJ2-2, with 9 bases matching TRBD1. CDR3 size: 15 residues. V dropped 4 bases and J dropped 1; count of bases not matched to a gene: 2. Germline lookup yields CDR1 SGHRS and CDR2 YFSETQ. CDR3 sequence (DNA): TGCGCCAGCAGCAGGGACAGGGTGAACACCGGGGAGCTGTTTTTT. This codes for CASSRDRVNTGELFF. Variable domain in full (rest from reference TRBV5-1 and TRBJ2-2): KAGVTQTPRYLIKTRGQQVTLSCSPISGHRSVSWYQQTPGQGLQFLFEYFSETQRNKGNFPGRFSGRQFSNSRSEMNVSTLELGDSALYLCASSRDRVNTGELFFGEGSRLTVL.

This clonotype appeared once. The chain carries TRBV28 and TRBJ2-7, with D hard to call. The germline CDR1 and CDR2 sequences are MDHEN and SYDVKM. V lost 3 bases, J lost 1 base, and 13 bases lay in between. The CDR3 sequence is 15 residues long. The DNA for the CDR3 is TGTGCCAGCAGTTTTGCAGGCAGTAAGTCCTACGAGCAGTACTTC. This sequence encodes CASSFAGSKSYEQYF.

The CDR3 nucleotides read TGCGCCAGCAGCTACCGCCGGGATTACAGGGGAGAGACCCAGTACTTC. Translation gives CASSYRRDYRGETQYF. This chain joins TRBV5-1 and TRBJ2-5; 7 nucleotides match TRBD1. V lost 3 bases, J lost 4 bases, and 12 bases stayed unmatched. The CDR3 consists of 16 residues. The germline V gene has CDR1 SGHRS and CDR2 YFSETQ. Variable domain in full (rest from reference TRBV5-1 and TRBJ2-5): KAGVTQTPRYLIKTRGQQVTLSCSPISGHRSVSWYQQTPGQGLQFLFEYFSETQRNKGNFPGRFSGRQFSNSRSEMNVSTLELGDSALYLCASSYRRDYRGETQYFGPGTRLLVL.

V gene TRBV7-2 combines with J gene TRBJ2-7; TRBD2 matches at 10 bases. This CDR3 is built from 16 residues. Germline V gives CDR1 SGHTA, CDR2 FQGNSA. With 1 base clipped from V and 2 bases from J, the junction kept 5 bases outside the gene matches. CDR3 DNA: TGTGCCAGCAGCTTAGGTAGCGGGGGGCCCACCTACGAGCAGTACTTC. Encoded protein: CASSLGSGGPTYEQYF.

There are many counts of this clonotype. The chain uses TRBV5-1 and TRBJ2-2, with unresolved D. Germline V gene sequence: CDR1 SGHRS, CDR2 YFSETQ. With 6 bases removed from V and 1 base from J, the gap between germline ends came to 7 bases. This CDR3 region has 13 residues. Here the CDR3 DNA reads TGCGCCAGCAACTTCGGGAACACCGGGGAGCTGTTTTTT. Protein product: CASNFGNTGELFF.

This clonotype was detected a few times. The chain joins TRBV29-1 to TRBJ2-5; D remains ambiguous. The CDR3 is made up of 11 amino acids. V lost 5 bases and J lost 3, with 7 bases in between. From germline, CDR1 is SQVTM and CDR2 ANQGSEA. The CDR3 protein is CSVCEKETQYF. The CDR3 nucleotides are TGCAGCGTTTGTGAAAAAGAGACCCAGTACTTC.

This clonotype has a handful of counts. V is TRBV5-6 and J is TRBJ2-7; D tentatively reads TRBD1 or TRBD2 (5 bases each). The CDR3 is 14 residues long. Deletions cut 3 bases from V and 2 bases from J, with 12 bases between. Germline V CDR1 and CDR2: SGHDT, YYEEEE. The DNA for the CDR3 is TGTGCCAGCAGCTGGGACCTTGGGGCCTACGAGCAGTACTTC. This gives the protein CASSWDLGAYEQYF.

This clonotype has a handful of counts. The CDR3 region has the DNA TGCGCCAGCAGCCCCCGGTCGGGGGGTCTCCACGAGCAGTACTTC. It encodes CASSPRSGGLHEQYF. The chain employs TRBV5-1 and TRBJ2-7; TRBD2 matches at 7 bases. The CDR3 runs 15 residues. Germline CDR1 reads SGHRS; CDR2 reads YFSETQ. Losses at the gene ends were 4 bases for V and 5 bases for J; bases not matched to a gene: 12. The full variable domain, with the rest looked up from reference TRBV5-1 and TRBJ2-7, is KAGVTQTPRYLIKTRGQQVTLSCSPISGHRSVSWYQQTPGQGLQFLFEYFSETQRNKGNFPGRFSGRQFSNSRSEMNVSTLELGDSALYLCASSPRSGGLHEQYFGPGTRLTVT.

This clonotype was seen ten or more times. This sequence joins TRBV6-6 and TRBJ2-5; D unclear. The V gene's germline CDR1 is MNHNY and CDR2 SVGAGI (reference sequence). V lost 4 bases, J lost 4 bases, and 7 bases lay in between. The CDR3 has 12 amino acids. Here the CDR3 reads CASSSSSETQYF. The CDR3 DNA is TGTGCCAGCAGTTCTTCTTCAGAGACCCAGTACTTC.

The chain has TRBV7-2 and TRBJ2-2; D uncertain. CDR1 is SGHTA and CDR2 is FQGNSA in the germline V gene. V was trimmed by 1 base and J by 7 bases, leaving 10 bases between them. CDR3 length: 14 amino acids. The CDR3 DNA is TGTGCCAGCAGCTTAGGCCGGCTAATCGGGGAGCTGTTTTTT. Its protein is CASSLGRLIGELFF.

The rearrangement joins TRBV5-1 to TRBJ2-5; tentatively, D is TRBD2 (6 bases). The CDR3 loop spans 13 amino acids. Trimming pared 0 bases from V and 6 bases from J, leaving 9 bases between. CDR1 SGHRS and CDR2 YFSETQ come from the germline V gene. CDR3 coding DNA: TGCGCCAGCAGCTTGGGGAGGGCGAAGACCCAGTACTTC. Translating gives CASSLGRAKTQYF.